The source of this T cell receptor beta chain is a study of control samples from healthy donors and cancer patients. Trimming left V 1 base short and J 9 bases short, with 16 bases between. The CDR3 extends over 15 amino acids. Looked up from germline, CDR1 is GTSNPN and CDR2 is SVGIG (reference sequence). The repertoire was sequenced with immunoSEQ multiplex PCR; TCRdb's copy has only in-frame clones and lacks some. There are 45,000 or so clones in the sample; approximately 90% occur only once, and more than 20% lies in the top ten. Sequencing was carried out using PBMCs. V usage is TRBV30 and J usage is TRBJ1-6; D uncertain. The receptor comes from a woman in her thirties or forties with head and neck cancer. The CDR3 DNA sequence: TGTGCCTGGAGTGGCGAGATGATCCGAAGTTCACCCCTCCACTTT. Its protein product is CAWSGEMIRSSPLHF. The entire variable domain, with the rest obtained from reference TRBV30 and TRBJ1-6, is as follows: SQTIHQWPATLVQPVGSPLSLECTVEGTSNPNLYWYRQAAGRGLQLLFYSVGIGQISSEVPQNLSASRPQDRQFILSSKKLLLSDSGFYLCAWSGEMIRSSPLHFGNGTRLTVT.